Below, 5 T cell receptor beta chains from the same sample are listed, as sequenced in a study of identical twins. Via MiXCR, TCRdb re-called the 5' RACE reads, giving one row per CDR3 protein. The profile shows hundreds of thousands of distinct CDR3 sequences, more than 12% of them singletons. Specimen: memory (CD45RO+) T cells sorted from blood. Receptors originate from a woman under 30 in good health.

This clonotype was counted at least ten times. V is TRBV5-5 and J is TRBJ1-6, with TRBD1 matching 8 bases. Germline V lookup: CDR1 SGHKS, CDR2 YYEKEE (reference sequence). V lost 4 bases to trimming and J lost 8 bases; unmatched junction nucleotides: 8. The CDR3 is 15 residues long. The CDR3: CASSPQGAFDSPLHF. Here the CDR3 DNA reads TGTGCCAGCAGCCCTCAGGGGGCGTTTGATTCACCCCTCCACTTT.

This chain uses TRBV5-5 with TRBJ2-7, with D uncertain. The CDR3 is 13 residues long. Trimming took off 6 bases at V and 2 bases at J, with 12 bases between the two ends. In germline, CDR1 is SGHKS, CDR2 YYEKEE (reference sequence). The CDR3 DNA is TGTGCCAGCAATACCGACTTCGCCTACGAGCAGTACTTC. It yields the protein CASNTDFAYEQYF.

The chain couples TRBV9 to TRBJ1-4; a possible D gene is TRBD1 (6 bases). V gave up 4 bases and J gave up 2 bases, with 18 bases separating them. The CDR3 consists of 17 residues. Germline V lookup: CDR1 SGDLS, CDR2 YYNGEE. CDR3 residues: CASSPTTGGGTNEKLFF. The CDR3 DNA reads as TGTGCCAGCAGCCCGACGACAGGAGGAGGCACTAATGAAAAACTGTTTTTT.

This clonotype has more than one count but fewer than ten. The chain is built from TRBV19 and TRBJ2-3; unclear D gene. The CDR3 contains 13 residues. CDR1 LNHDA and CDR2 SQIVND come from the germline V gene (reference sequence). Trimming removed 0 bases at V and 8 bases at J, with 9 bases between. The CDR3 is CASSIESWGTQYF. DNA of the CDR3: TGTGCCAGTAGTATAGAGTCCTGGGGTACGCAGTATTTT.

This clonotype was recorded a few times. A junction boundary mismatches the germline segment, possibly from a read error. CDR3 in DNA: TGTGCCAGCAGCAACCGCGGGCTCCAGCACTTC. Amino acid sequence: CASSNRGLQHF. The V and J genes are TRBV3-1 and TRBJ2-7; a possible D gene is TRBD2 (5 bases). The length of the CDR3 is 11 residues. The V gene's germline CDR1 is LGHDT and CDR2 YNNKEL (reference sequence).